This T cell receptor (beta chain) emerged from a study of blood T cell repertoires in COVID-19 (dated by TCRdb to about 2020). In the study overall: Collaborator samples came from the United States, Italy and Spain and covered acute and convalescent phases of COVID-19. HLA class I and class II types, where available, came from metadata supplied by the sample provider rather than from assay-based typing. The prospective study material was composed of cDNA or gDNA derived from T cells, B-cell-depleted T cells, or PBMCs. A freely available public database, intended as a resource for researchers studying the immune response to SARS-CoV-2, is where the repertoires were released. Samples came from the ongoing ImmuneRACE study (first 160 participants) plus 1,254 subjects from 6 global collaborators. Nearly every sample came with metadata listing a de-identified subject ID, COVID-19 status, age in years and sex. Subjects who had been exposed to COVID-19, were actively infected with it, or had recovered from it provided the deeply sampled blood TCRbeta repertoires that made up the dataset. Overall results and qualifications from the work: Clinical and demographic metadata were provided uncurated, with the amount varying by source and participant.

Participants in the prospective study were enrolled through a virtual design, were aged roughly 18 to 100 years, and lived in 20 to 30 United States geographic areas. In the prospective study, participants were assigned to cohorts based on the clinical history participants reported in a screening survey and a study questionnaire. Exposed participants had been in contact with someone with a PCR-confirmed or clinician-diagnosed COVID-19 case within 2 weeks of study entry. In the prospective study, whole blood, serum and a nasopharyngeal or oropharyngeal swab were collected from each participant by mobile phlebotomists. Prospective study participants could optionally give additional blood draws and questionnaires over a roughly 2-month period. Before DNA extraction, prospective study blood samples were shipped either frozen or at room temperature. TCRbeta CDR3 regions were amplified from genomic DNA using the immunoSEQ Assay, a bias-controlled multiplex PCR. The paper's data handling went like this. The number of nucleated cells in each sample was estimated by amplification of reference gene primers within the assay. To quantify the absolute abundance of each unique TCRbeta CDR3 rearrangement, sequence reads were collapsed and filtered. For each sample, productive Simpson clonality was calculated as the square root of Simpson's diversity index over productive rearrangements. Held by TCRdb, this immuneACCESS table contains in-frame sequences only and omits some clones. Under half of the omission traces to an unresolved V gene where checked; the cause of the rest is unknown. V, J and clone size were drawn from that table, and D and trimming were deduced from the DNA. For this sample there are 300,000 to 400,000 clones; approximately 90% appear just once. The ten largest make up roughly 3.9% of the sample.

Turning to this clone: There is no known antigen for this receptor. No clone much larger than this one lies a single base away; base qualities are absent.

Trimmed from V: 3 bases; trimmed from J: 6 bases; junction bases lacking a gene match: 5. The germline V gene encodes CDR1 SGHAT and CDR2 FQNNGV. The CDR3 has 14 amino acids, counting the end cysteine and phenylalanine. Only CDR3 DNA is held: 42 bases, read in frame from base 1. In this chain, TRBV11-2 is recombined with TRBJ2-1; TRBD1 fits 7 bases in the junction. The sequenced sample was PBMCs or T cells enriched from blood (not recorded which). The clonotype was recovered from a woman aged 30 to 39 who had been exposed to COVID-19. The DNA sequence follows: TGTGCCAGCAGCTTGGAAAGACAGGGCAATGAGCAGTTCTTC. Its translation reads: CASSLERQGNEQFF.